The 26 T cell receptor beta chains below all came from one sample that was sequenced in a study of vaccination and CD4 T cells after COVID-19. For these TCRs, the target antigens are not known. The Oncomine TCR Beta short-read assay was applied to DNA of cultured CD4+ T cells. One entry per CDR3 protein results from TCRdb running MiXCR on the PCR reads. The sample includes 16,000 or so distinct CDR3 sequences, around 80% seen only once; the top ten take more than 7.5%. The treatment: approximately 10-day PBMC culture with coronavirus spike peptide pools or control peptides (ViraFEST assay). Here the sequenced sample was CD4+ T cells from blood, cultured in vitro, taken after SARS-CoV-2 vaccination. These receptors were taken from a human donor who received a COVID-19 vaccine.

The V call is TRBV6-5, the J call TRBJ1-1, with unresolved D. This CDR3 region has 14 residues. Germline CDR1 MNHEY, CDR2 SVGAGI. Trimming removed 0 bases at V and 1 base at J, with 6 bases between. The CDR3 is CASSYSVENTEAFF. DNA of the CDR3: TGTGCCAGCAGTTACTCGGTGGAGAACACTGAAGCTTTCTTT.

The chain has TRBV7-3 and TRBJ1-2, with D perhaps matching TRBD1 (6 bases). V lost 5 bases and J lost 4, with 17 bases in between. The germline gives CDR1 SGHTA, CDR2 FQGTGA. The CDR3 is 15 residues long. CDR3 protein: CASSPTRDTGYGYTF. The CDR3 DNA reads TGTGCCAGCAGCCCAACGAGGGACACCGGCTATGGCTACACCTTC.

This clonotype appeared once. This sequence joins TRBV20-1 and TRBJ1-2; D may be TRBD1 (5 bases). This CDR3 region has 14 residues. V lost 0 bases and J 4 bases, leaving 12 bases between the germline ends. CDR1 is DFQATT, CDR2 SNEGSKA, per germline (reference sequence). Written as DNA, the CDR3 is TGCAGTGCTAGAGACAGGGCGCACCTCTATGGCTACACCTTC. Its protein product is CSARDRAHLYGYTF.

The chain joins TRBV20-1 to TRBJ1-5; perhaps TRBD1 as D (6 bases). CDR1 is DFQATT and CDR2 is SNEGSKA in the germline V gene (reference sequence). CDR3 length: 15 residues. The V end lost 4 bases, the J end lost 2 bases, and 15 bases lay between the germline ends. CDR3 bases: TGCAGTGCTACCGGGCGGGGGGCGGGCAATCAGCCCCAGCATTTT. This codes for CSATGRGAGNQPQHF.

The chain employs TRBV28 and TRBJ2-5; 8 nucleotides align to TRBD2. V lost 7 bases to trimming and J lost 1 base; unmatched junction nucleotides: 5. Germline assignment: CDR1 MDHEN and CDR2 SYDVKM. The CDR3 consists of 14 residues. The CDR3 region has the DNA TGTGCCAGCATGTCCGGGGGGGCCCAAGAGACCCAGTACTTC. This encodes CASMSGGAQETQYF. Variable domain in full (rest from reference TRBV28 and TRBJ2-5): DVKVTQSSRYLVKRTGEKVFLECVQDMDHENMFWYRQDPGLGLRLIYFSYDVKMKEKGDIPEGYSVSREKKERFSLILESASTNQTSMYLCASMSGGAQETQYFGPGTRLLVL.

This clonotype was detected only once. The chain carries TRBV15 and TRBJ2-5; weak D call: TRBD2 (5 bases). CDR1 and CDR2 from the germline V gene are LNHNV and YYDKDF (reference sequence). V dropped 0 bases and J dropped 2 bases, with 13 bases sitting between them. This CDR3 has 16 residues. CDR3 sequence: CATSRDQWTAQETQYF. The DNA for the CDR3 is TGTGCCACCAGCAGAGATCAATGGACTGCACAAGAGACCCAGTACTTC.

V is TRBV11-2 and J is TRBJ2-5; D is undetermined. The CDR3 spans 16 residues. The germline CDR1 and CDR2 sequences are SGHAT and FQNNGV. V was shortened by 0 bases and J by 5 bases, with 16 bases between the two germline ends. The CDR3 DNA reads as TGTGCCAGCAGCTTAGATTCCGTGTGGGGTTTTGAGACCCAGTACTTC. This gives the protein CASSLDSVWGFETQYF. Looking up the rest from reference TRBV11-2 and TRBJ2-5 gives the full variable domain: EAGVAQSPRYKIIEKRQSVAFWCNPISGHATLYWYQQILGQGPKLLIQFQNNGVVDDSQLPKDRFSAERLKGVDSTLKIQPAKLEDSAVYLCASSLDSVWGFETQYFGPGTRLLVL.

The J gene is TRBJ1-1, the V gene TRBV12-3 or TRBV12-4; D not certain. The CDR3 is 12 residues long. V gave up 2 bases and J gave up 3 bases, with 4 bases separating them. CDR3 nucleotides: TGTGCCAGCAGTTTAACCTACACTGAAGCTTTCTTT. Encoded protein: CASSLTYTEAFF.

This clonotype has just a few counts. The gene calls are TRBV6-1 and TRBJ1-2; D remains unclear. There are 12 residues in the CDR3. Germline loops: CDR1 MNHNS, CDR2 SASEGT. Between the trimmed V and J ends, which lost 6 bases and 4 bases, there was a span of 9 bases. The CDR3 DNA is TGTGCCAGCAGCCCTAGACCCTATGGCTACACCTTC. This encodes CASSPRPYGYTF.

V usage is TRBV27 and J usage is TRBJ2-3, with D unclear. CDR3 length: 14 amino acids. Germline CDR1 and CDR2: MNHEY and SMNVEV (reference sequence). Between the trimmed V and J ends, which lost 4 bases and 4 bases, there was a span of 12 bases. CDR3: CASSYSESADTQYF. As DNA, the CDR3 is TGTGCCAGCAGTTACTCGGAGAGTGCAGATACGCAGTATTTT.

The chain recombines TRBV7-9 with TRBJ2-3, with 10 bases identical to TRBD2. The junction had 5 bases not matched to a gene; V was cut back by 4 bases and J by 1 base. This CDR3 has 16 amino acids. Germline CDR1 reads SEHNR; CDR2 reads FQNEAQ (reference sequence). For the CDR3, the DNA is TGTGCCAGCAGCTATCTAGCGGGGGCGGGCACAGATACGCAGTATTTT. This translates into CASSYLAGAGTDTQYF. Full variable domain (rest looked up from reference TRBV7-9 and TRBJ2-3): DTGVSQNPRHKITKRGQNVTFRCDPISEHNRLYWYRQTLGQGPEFLTYFQNEAQLEKSRLLSDRFSAERPKGSFSTLEIQRTEQGDSAMYLCASSYLAGAGTDTQYFGPGTRLTVL.

CDR3 DNA sequence: TGTGCCAGCAGTGATGGGAGGGGGGAATATAGCAATCAGCCCCAGCATTTT. Translated, it gives CASSDGRGEYSNQPQHF. The chain carries TRBV6-1 and TRBJ1-5; perhaps TRBD1 as D (6 bases). Deletions cut 3 bases from V and 0 bases from J, with 15 bases between. This CDR3 comprises 17 residues. Germline loops: CDR1 MNHNS, CDR2 SASEGT.

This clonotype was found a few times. CDR3: CASSQESTRGYQPQHF. The CDR3, as DNA: TGTGCCAGCAGCCAGGAAAGTACCAGGGGGTATCAGCCCCAGCATTTT. The chain carries TRBV4-2 and TRBJ1-5, with TRBD1 matching over 7 bases. With 3 bases clipped from V and 5 bases from J, the junction kept 10 bases outside the gene matches. This CDR3 is 16 amino acids long. CDR1 is LGHNA and CDR2 is YNFKEQ in the germline V gene.

In DNA form, the CDR3 reads TGCAGCGTTGATACCGGGACATTGTATGGCTACACCTTC. It specifies CSVDTGTLYGYTF. The chain recombines TRBV29-1 with TRBJ1-2; weak D call: TRBD1 (6 bases). Trimming took off 3 bases at V and 5 bases at J, with 13 bases between the two ends. This CDR3 has 13 amino acids. The V gene's germline CDR1 is SQVTM and CDR2 ANQGSEA.

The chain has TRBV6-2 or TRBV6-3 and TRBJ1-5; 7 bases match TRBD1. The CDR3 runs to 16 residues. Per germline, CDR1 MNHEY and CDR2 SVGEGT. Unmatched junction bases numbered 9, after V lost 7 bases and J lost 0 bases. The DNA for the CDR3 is TGTGCCAGCACCCGGGACAGCCGTCATAGCAATCAGCCCCAGCATTTT. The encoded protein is CASTRDSRHSNQPQHF.

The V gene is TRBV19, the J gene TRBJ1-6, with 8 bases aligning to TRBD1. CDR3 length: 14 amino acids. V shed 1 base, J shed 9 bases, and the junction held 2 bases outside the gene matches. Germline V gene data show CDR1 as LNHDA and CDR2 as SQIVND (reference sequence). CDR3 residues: CASSIGDRISPLHF. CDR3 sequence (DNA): TGTGCCAGTAGTATAGGGGACAGGATTTCACCCCTCCACTTT. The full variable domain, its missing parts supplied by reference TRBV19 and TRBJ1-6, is DGGITQSPKYLFRKEGQNVTLSCEQNLNHDAMYWYRQDPGQGLRLIYYSQIVNDFQKGDIAEGYSVSREKKESFPLTVTSAQKNPTAFYLCASSIGDRISPLHFGNGTRLTVT.

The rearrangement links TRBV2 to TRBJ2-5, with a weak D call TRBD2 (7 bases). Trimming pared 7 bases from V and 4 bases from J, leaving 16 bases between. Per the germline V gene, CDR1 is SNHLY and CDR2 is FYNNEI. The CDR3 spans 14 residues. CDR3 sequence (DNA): TGTGCCAGCAATGTGGGGGGGGGCCCAGAGACCCAGTACTTC. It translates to CASNVGGGPETQYF.

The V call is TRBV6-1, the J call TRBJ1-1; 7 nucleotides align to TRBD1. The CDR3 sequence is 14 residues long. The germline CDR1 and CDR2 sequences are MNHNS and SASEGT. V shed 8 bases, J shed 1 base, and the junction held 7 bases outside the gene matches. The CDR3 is CASYYRGRNTEAFF. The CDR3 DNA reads TGTGCCAGCTACTACAGGGGAAGGAACACTGAAGCTTTCTTT.

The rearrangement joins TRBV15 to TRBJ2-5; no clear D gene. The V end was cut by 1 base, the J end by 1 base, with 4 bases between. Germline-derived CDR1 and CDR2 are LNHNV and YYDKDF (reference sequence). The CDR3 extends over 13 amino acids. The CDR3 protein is CATSRVGQETQYF. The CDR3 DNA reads TGTGCCACCAGCAGAGTGGGCCAAGAGACCCAGTACTTC. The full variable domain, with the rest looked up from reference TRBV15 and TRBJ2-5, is DAMVIQNPRYQVTQFGKPVTLSCSQTLNHNVMYWYQQKSSQAPKLLFHYYDKDFNNEADTPDNFQSRRPNTSFCFLDIRSPGLGDTAMYLCATSRVGQETQYFGPGTRLLVL.

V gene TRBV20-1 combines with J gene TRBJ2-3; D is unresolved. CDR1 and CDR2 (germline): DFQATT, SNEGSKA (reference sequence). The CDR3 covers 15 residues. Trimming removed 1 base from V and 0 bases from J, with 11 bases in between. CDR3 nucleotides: TGCAGTGCTAGAGTGGTCTCCCCCAGCACAGATACGCAGTATTTT. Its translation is CSARVVSPSTDTQYF.

CDR3 in amino acids: CASLQTAGNTEAFF. CDR3 DNA sequence: TGCGCCAGCCTCCAGACAGCTGGGAACACTGAAGCTTTCTTT. V usage is TRBV5-1 and J usage is TRBJ1-1; tentative D call: TRBD1 (5 bases). Germline-derived CDR1 and CDR2 are SGHRS and YFSETQ. This CDR3 comprises 14 residues. Trimming removed 7 bases from V and 1 base from J, with 14 bases in between. The full variable domain, completed using reference TRBV5-1 and TRBJ1-1, is KAGVTQTPRYLIKTRGQQVTLSCSPISGHRSVSWYQQTPGQGLQFLFEYFSETQRNKGNFPGRFSGRQFSNSRSEMNVSTLELGDSALYLCASLQTAGNTEAFFGQGTRLTVV.

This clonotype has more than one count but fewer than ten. The CDR3, as DNA: TGCAGTGCTATGCTCAAGGGCCTAGGGTTCGGCCCAGCGGGGGCCACAGATACGCAGTATTTT. This encodes CSAMLKGLGFGPAGATDTQYF. The chain couples TRBV20-1 to TRBJ2-3, with TRBD2 matching over 8 bases. The V and J ends lost 4 bases and 2 bases, in that order; junction bases with no gene match: 26. The CDR3 runs 21 residues. In germline, CDR1 is DFQATT, CDR2 SNEGSKA (reference sequence).

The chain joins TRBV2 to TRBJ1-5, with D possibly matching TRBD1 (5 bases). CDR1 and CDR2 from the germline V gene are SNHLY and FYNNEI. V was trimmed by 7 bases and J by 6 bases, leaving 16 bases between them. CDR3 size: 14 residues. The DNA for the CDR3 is TGTGCCAGCAAATCCGGGGACTTGGGTCAGCCCCAGCATTTT. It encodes CASKSGDLGQPQHF. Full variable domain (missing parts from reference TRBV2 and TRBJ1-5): EPEVTQTPSHQVTQMGQEVILRCVPISNHLYFYWYRQILGQKVEFLVSFYNNEISEKSEIFDDQFSVERPDGSNFTLKIRSTKLEDSAMYFCASKSGDLGQPQHFGDGTRLSIL.

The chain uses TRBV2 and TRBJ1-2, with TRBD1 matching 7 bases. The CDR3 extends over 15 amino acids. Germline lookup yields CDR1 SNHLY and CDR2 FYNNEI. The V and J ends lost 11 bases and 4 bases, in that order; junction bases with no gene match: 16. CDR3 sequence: CAGTEYRGASYGYTF. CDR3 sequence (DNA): TGTGCCGGTACAGAGTACAGGGGAGCGAGCTATGGCTACACCTTC.

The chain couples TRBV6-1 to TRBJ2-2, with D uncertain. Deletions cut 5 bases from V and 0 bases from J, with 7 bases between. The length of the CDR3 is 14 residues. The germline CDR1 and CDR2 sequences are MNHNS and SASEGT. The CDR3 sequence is CASSRSTNTGELFF. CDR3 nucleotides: TGTGCCAGCAGTCGGTCAACGAACACCGGGGAGCTGTTTTTT.

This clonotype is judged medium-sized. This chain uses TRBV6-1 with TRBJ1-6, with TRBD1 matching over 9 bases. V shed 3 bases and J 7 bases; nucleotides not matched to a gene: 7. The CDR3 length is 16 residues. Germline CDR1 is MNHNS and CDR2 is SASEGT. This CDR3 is CASSDGDRAKNSPLHF. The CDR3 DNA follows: TGTGCCAGCAGTGATGGGGACAGGGCGAAGAATTCACCCCTCCACTTT.